This entry concerns a single T cell receptor (beta chain). This entry belongs to a study of blood T cell repertoires in COVID-19. CDR3 size: 15 residues. V trimming: 5 bases; J trimming: 6 bases; junction bases outside the gene matches: 8. Germline lookup yields CDR1 SGHRS and CDR2 YFSETQ. Profiling relied on immunoSEQ multiplex PCR, and the TCRdb table lists in-frame clones only, not all of them. The table records about 140,000 clones, about 88% of them present only once. The clonotype was recovered from a human donor with COVID-19, enrolled during active disease. The donor label of this sample is uncertain. Input material: peripheral blood. The chain recombines TRBV5-1 with TRBJ2-2; 9 bases fit TRBD1. The CDR3 DNA reads as TGCGCCAGCAGGAGGGGGACAGGGTTGGCCGGGGAGCTGTTTTTT. Residues: CASRRGTGLAGELFF. Full variable domain (missing parts from reference TRBV5-1 and TRBJ2-2): KAGVTQTPRYLIKTRGQQVTLSCSPISGHRSVSWYQQTPGQGLQFLFEYFSETQRNKGNFPGRFSGRQFSNSRSEMNVSTLELGDSALYLCASRRGTGLAGELFFGEGSRLTVL.